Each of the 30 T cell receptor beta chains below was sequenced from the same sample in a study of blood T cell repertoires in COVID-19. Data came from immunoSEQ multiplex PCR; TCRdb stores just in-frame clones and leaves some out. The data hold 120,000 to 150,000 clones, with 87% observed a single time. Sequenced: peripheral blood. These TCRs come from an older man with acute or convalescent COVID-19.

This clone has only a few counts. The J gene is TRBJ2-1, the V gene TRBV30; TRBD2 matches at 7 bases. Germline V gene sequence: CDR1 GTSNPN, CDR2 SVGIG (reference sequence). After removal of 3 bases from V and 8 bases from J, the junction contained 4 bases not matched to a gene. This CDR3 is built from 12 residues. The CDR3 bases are TGTGCCTGGAGAGCTAGCGGCGATGAGCAGTTCTTC. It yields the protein CAWRASGDEQFF.

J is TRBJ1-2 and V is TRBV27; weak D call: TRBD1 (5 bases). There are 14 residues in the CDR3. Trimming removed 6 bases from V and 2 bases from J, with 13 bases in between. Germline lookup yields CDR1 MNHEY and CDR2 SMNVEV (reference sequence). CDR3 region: CASRRAGWNYGYTF. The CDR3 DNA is TGTGCCAGCAGACGCGCAGGGTGGAACTATGGCTACACCTTC.

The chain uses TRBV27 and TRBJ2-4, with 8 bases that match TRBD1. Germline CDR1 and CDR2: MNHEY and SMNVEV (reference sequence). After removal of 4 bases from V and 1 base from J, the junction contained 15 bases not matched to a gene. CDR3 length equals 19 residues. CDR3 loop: CASSSQGAGPRGAKNIQYF. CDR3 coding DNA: TGTGCCAGCAGTTCCCAGGGGGCCGGGCCCAGGGGGGCCAAAAACATTCAGTACTTC.

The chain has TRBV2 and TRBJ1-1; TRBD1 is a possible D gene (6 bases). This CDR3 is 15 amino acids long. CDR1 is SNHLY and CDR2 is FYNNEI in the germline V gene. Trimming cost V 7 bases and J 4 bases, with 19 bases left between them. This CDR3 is CASTELRGGGTEAFF. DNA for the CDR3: TGTGCCAGCACCGAACTCAGGGGCGGGGGCACTGAAGCTTTCTTT.

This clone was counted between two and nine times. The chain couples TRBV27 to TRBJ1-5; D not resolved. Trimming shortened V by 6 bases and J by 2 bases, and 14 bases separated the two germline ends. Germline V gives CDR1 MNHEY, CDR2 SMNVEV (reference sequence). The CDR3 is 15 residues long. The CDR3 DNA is TGTGCCAGCAGACCCGGGGTCTTGGGCAATCAGCCCCAGCATTTT. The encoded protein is CASRPGVLGNQPQHF.

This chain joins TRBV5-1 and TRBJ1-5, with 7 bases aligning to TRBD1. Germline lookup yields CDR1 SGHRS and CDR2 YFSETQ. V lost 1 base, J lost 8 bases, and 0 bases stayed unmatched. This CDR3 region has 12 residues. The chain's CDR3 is CASSLTGEPQHF. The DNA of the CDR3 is TGCGCCAGCAGCTTGACAGGGGAGCCCCAGCATTTT. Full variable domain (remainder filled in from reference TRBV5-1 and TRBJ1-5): KAGVTQTPRYLIKTRGQQVTLSCSPISGHRSVSWYQQTPGQGLQFLFEYFSETQRNKGNFPGRFSGRQFSNSRSEMNVSTLELGDSALYLCASSLTGEPQHFGDGTRLSIL.

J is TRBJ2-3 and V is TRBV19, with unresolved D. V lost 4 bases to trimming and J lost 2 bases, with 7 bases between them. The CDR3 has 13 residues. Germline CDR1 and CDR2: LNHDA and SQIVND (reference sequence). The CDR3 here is CASSNADTDTQYF. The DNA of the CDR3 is TGTGCCAGTAGTAATGCGGACACAGATACGCAGTATTTT.

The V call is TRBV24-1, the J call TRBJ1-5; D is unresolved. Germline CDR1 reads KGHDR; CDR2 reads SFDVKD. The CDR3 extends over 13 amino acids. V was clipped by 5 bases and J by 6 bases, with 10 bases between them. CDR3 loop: CATSARDPQPQHF. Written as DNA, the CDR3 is TGTGCCACCAGTGCCCGGGATCCTCAGCCCCAGCATTTT.

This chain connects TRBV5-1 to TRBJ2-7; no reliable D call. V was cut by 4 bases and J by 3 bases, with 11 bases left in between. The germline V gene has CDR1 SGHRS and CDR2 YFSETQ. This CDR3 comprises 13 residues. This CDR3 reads CASSDPPGYEQYF. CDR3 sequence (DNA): TGCGCCAGCAGCGACCCCCCAGGCTACGAGCAGTACTTC.

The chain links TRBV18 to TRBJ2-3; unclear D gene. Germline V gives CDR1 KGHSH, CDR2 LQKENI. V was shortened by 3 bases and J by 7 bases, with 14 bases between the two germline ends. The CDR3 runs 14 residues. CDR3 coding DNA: TGTGCCAGCTCACCCGCGGCAGTACAAAATACGCAGTATTTT. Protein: CASSPAAVQNTQYF.

The CDR3 nucleotides are TGTGCCAGCAGCTTAGGCTGGCTAGCGAGGGGTAGGAATGAGCAGTTCTTC. Translated, it gives CASSLGWLARGRNEQFF. The chain is built from TRBV7-2 and TRBJ2-1, with D possibly being TRBD2 (6 bases). This CDR3 has 17 amino acids. From germline, CDR1 is SGHTA and CDR2 FQGNSA. Trimming removed 1 base at V and 7 bases at J, with 20 bases between.

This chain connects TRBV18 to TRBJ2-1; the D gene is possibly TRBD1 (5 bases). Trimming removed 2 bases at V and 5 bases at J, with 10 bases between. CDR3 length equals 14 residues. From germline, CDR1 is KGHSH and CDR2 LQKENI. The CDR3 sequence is CASSPGQGHNEQFF. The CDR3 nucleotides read TGTGCCAGCTCACCAGGGCAGGGCCACAATGAGCAGTTCTTC. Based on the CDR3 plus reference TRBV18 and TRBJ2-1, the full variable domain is NAGVMQNPRHLVRRRGQEARLRCSPMKGHSHVYWYRQLPEEGLKFMVYLQKENIIDESGMPKERFSAEFPKEGPSILRIQQVVRGDSAAYFCASSPGQGHNEQFFGPGTRLTVL.

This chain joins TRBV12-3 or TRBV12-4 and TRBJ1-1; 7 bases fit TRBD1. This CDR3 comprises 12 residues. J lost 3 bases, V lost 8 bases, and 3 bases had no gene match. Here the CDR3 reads CASGGQHTEAFF. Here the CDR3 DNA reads TGTGCCAGCGGGGGACAGCACACTGAAGCTTTCTTT.

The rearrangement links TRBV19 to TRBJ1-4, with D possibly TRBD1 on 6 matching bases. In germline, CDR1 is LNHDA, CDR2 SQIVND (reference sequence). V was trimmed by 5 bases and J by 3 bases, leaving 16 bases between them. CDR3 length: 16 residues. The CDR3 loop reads CASSPGTLWSNEKLFF. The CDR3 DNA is TGTGCCAGTAGTCCCGGGACATTATGGTCTAATGAAAAACTGTTTTTT.

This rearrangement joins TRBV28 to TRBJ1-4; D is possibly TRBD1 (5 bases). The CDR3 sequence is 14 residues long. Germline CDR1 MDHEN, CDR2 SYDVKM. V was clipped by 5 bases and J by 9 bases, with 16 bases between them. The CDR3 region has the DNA TGTGCCAGCAGTCCTCCAAGCAGGGCCCAAAAACTGTTTTTT. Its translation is CASSPPSRAQKLFF.

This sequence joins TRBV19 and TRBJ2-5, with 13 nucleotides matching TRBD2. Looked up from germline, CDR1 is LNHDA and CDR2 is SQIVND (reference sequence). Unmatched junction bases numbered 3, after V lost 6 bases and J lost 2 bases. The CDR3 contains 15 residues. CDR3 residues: CASSTGLAGQETQYF. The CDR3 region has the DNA TGTGCCAGTAGCACGGGACTAGCGGGGCAAGAGACCCAGTACTTC.

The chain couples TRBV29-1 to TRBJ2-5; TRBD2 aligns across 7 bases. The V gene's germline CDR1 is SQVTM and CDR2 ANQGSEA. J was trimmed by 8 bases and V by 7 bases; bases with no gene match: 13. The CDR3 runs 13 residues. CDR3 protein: CSGLNSGLPTQYF. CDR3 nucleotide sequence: TGCAGCGGCTTAAACTCGGGACTACCCACCCAGTACTTC.

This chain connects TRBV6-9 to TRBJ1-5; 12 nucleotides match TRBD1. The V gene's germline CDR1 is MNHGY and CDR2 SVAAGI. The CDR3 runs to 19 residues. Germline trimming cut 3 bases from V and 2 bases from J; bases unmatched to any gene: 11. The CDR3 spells CASSYARDRGLYGNQPQHF. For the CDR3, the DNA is TGTGCCAGCAGTTACGCAAGGGACAGGGGGCTTTATGGCAATCAGCCCCAGCATTTT.

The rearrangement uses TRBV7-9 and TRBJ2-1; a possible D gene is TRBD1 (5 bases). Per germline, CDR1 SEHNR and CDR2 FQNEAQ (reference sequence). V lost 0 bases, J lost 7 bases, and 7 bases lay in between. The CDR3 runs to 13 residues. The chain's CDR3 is CASSLARENEQFF. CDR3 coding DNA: TGTGCCAGCAGCTTAGCCAGGGAAAATGAGCAGTTCTTC.

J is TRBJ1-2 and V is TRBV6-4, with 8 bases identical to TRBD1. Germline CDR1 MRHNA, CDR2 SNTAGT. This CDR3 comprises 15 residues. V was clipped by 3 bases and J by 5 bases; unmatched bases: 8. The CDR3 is CASSEDRDFLYGYTF. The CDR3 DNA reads TGTGCCAGCAGTGAGGACAGGGACTTTTTGTATGGCTACACCTTC.

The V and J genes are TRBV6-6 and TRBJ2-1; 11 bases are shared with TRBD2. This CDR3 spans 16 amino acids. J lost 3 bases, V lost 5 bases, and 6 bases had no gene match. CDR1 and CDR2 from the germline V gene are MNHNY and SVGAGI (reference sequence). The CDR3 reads CASSRTSGQNYNEQFF. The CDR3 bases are TGTGCCAGCAGTCGGACTAGCGGGCAGAACTACAATGAGCAGTTCTTC.

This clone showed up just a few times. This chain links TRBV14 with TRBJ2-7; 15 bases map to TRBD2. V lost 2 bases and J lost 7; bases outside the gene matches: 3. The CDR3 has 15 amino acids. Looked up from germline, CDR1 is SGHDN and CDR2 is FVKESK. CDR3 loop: CASSQPGLAGGEQYF. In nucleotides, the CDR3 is TGTGCCAGCAGCCAACCGGGACTAGCGGGAGGAGAGCAGTACTTC.

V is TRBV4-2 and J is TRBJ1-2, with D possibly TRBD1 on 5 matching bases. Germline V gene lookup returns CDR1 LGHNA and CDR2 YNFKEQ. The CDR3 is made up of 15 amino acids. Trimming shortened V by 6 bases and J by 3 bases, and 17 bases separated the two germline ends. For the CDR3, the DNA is TGTGCCAGCAGTCCGGTGGGGGGTAATGACTATGGCTACACCTTC. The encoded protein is CASSPVGGNDYGYTF.

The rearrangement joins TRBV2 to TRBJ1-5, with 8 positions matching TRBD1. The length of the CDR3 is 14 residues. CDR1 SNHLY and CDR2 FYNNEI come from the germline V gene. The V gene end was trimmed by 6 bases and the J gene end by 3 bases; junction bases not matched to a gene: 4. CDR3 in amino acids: CASSGQGHNQPQHF. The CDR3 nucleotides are TGTGCCAGCAGCGGACAGGGTCACAATCAGCCCCAGCATTTT.

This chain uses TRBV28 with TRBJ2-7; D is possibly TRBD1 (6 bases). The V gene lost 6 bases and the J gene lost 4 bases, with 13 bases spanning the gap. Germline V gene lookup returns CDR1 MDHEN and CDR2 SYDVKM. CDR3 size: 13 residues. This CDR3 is CASSWQDRYEQYF. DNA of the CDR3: TGTGCCAGCAGCTGGCAAGACAGGTACGAGCAGTACTTC.

CDR3 protein: CATSHAGDDYGYTF. The CDR3 coding sequence is TGTGCCACCAGTCACGCAGGGGATGACTATGGCTACACCTTC. The chain couples TRBV24-1 to TRBJ1-2; tentatively, D is TRBD1 (6 bases). The V end lost 6 bases, the J end lost 3 bases, and 13 bases lay between the germline ends. The germline gives CDR1 KGHDR, CDR2 SFDVKD. The CDR3 has 14 residues.

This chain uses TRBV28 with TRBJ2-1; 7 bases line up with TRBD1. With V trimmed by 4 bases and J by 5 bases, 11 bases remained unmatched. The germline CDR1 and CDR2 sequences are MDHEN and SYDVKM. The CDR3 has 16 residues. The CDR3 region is CASSSTGLGPDNEQFF. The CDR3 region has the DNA TGTGCCAGCAGTTCGACAGGGTTGGGACCAGACAATGAGCAGTTCTTC.

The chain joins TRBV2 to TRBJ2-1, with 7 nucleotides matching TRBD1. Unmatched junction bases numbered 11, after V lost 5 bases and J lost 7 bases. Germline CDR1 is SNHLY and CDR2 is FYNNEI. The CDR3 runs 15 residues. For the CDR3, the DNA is TGTGCCAGCAGTCCGGGACAGCTTCCTCTAAATGAGCAGTTCTTC. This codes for CASSPGQLPLNEQFF.

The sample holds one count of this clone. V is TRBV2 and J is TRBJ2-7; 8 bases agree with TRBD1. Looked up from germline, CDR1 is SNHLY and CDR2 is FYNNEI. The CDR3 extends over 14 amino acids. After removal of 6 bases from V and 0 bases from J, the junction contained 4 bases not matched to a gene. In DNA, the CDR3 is TGTGCCAGCAGGACAGGGGTAAACTCCTACGAGCAGTACTTC. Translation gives CASRTGVNSYEQYF.

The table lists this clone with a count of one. CDR3 amino acids: CASSLTGWGDYSNQPQHF. Written as DNA, the CDR3 is TGTGCCAGCAGCTTGACAGGGTGGGGGGACTATAGCAATCAGCCCCAGCATTTT. The chain couples TRBV5-5 to TRBJ1-5, with D possibly TRBD1 on 6 matching bases. Per germline, CDR1 SGHKS and CDR2 YYEKEE (reference sequence). Trimming shortened V by 1 base and J by 0 bases, and 17 bases separated the two germline ends. CDR3 length equals 18 residues.